The 25 T cell receptor beta chains listed next were all sequenced from one sample in a study of blood T cell repertoires in COVID-19. Measured with immunoSEQ multiplex PCR; TCRdb has only the in-frame clones, and not every one. The table has about 64,000 clones, 70% to 80% seen once; the top ten hold 10% to 15%. The sample consisted of peripheral blood. These receptors originate from a man older than 75 with acute or convalescent COVID-19.

The chain's CDR3 is CASSDRVNTEAFF. The CDR3 nucleotides are TGTGCCAGCAGCGACAGAGTGAACACTGAAGCTTTCTTT. The V and J genes are TRBV3-1 (or the pseudogene TRBV3-2) and TRBJ1-1; D is perhaps TRBD1 (5 bases). The CDR3 totals 13 residues. V was cut by 5 bases and J by 0 bases, with 7 bases left in between. In germline, CDR1 is LGHDT, CDR2 YNNKEL (reference sequence).

The table lists this clone with a few counts. This sequence joins TRBV20-1 and TRBJ1-5, with D tentatively TRBD1 (6 bases). This CDR3 contains 15 residues. Germline values: CDR1 DFQATT, CDR2 SNEGSKA (reference sequence). Trimming removed 5 bases from V and 2 bases from J, with 16 bases in between. CDR3 protein: CSAGAKNRGNQPQHF. The CDR3 DNA reads TGCAGTGCTGGTGCTAAGAACAGGGGCAATCAGCCCCAGCATTTT.

The sample holds a few counts of this clone. The rearrangement joins TRBV7-2 to TRBJ1-2; the match to TRBD1 covers 9 bases. V was clipped by 4 bases and J by 4 bases; unmatched bases: 19. In germline, CDR1 is SGHTA, CDR2 FQGNSA. The CDR3 totals 19 residues. The CDR3 DNA sequence: TGTGCCAGCAGCTGGGCAAGGGGGGGACAGGGAGCAAACCCCTATGGCTACACCTTC. Its translation is CASSWARGGQGANPYGYTF.

The V call is TRBV7-9, the J call TRBJ1-2, with D possibly TRBD1 on 5 matching bases. Deletions cut 4 bases from V and 2 bases from J, with 11 bases between. The CDR3 sequence is 14 residues long. Germline CDR1 reads SEHNR; CDR2 reads FQNEAQ (reference sequence). The CDR3 nucleotides are TGTGCCAGCAGCTCAAAACAGGAGAACTATGGCTACACCTTC. It translates to CASSSKQENYGYTF.

The CDR3 reads CASSLGPRADNSPLHF. The CDR3 DNA sequence: TGTGCCAGCAGCCTAGGCCCCAGGGCGGATAATTCACCCCTCCACTTT. The V and J genes are TRBV5-6 and TRBJ1-6, with a weak D call TRBD1 (5 bases). The germline gives CDR1 SGHDT, CDR2 YYEEEE. Trimming took 4 bases from V and 5 from J, leaving 16 bases between them. The CDR3 runs to 16 residues.

This clone was recorded a few times. The chain links TRBV27 to TRBJ2-2; 8 bases match TRBD1. Losses at the gene ends were 3 bases for V and 6 bases for J; bases not matched to a gene: 6. This CDR3 is built from 15 residues. CDR1 is MNHEY and CDR2 is SMNVEV in the germline V gene (reference sequence). Written as DNA, the CDR3 is TGTGCCAGCAGTTTTGGGGCAGGGGGCCCCGGGGAGCTGTTTTTT. Translated, it gives CASSFGAGGPGELFF.

The chain joins TRBV27 to TRBJ1-2; 10 nucleotides align to TRBD1. This CDR3 contains 13 residues. CDR1 and CDR2 (germline): MNHEY, SMNVEV (reference sequence). V lost 10 bases to trimming and J lost 7 bases; unmatched junction nucleotides: 9. CDR3 region: CANLGQGKRGYTF. In DNA, the CDR3 is TGTGCCAACTTGGGACAGGGGAAGCGTGGCTACACCTTC.

The J gene is TRBJ2-7, the V gene TRBV2; tentatively, D is TRBD1 (5 bases). CDR1 and CDR2 (germline): SNHLY, FYNNEI. This CDR3 region has 15 residues. V was clipped by 6 bases and J by 0 bases, with 15 bases between them. DNA of the CDR3: TGTGCCAGCAGGGACGACAGCCTGGGCTCCTACGAGCAGTACTTC. It translates to CASRDDSLGSYEQYF.

The gene calls are TRBV5-4 and TRBJ2-3; TRBD1 might be the D (5 bases). The length of the CDR3 is 14 residues. Trimming took 2 bases from V and 2 from J, leaving 9 bases between them. The germline CDR1 and CDR2 sequences are SGHNT and YYREEE (reference sequence). This CDR3 reads CASSLKGVTDTQYF. In nucleotides, the CDR3 is TGTGCCAGCAGCTTAAAAGGGGTCACAGATACGCAGTATTTT.

The table lists this clone with a count of one. The chain links TRBV3-1 (or the pseudogene TRBV3-2) to TRBJ1-3, with 9 bases that match TRBD1. CDR1 and CDR2 from the germline V gene are LGHDT and YNNKEL (reference sequence). There are 17 residues in the CDR3. With V trimmed by 4 bases and J by 3 bases, 10 bases remained unmatched. The CDR3 is CASSPTPGQGFGNTIYF. DNA for the CDR3: TGTGCCAGCAGCCCTACACCGGGACAGGGTTTTGGAAACACCATATATTTT.

J is TRBJ2-3 and V is TRBV7-2; no reliable D call. Trimming left V 0 bases short and J 1 base short, with 5 bases between. The CDR3 spans 14 residues. CDR1 SGHTA and CDR2 FQGNSA come from the germline V gene. The CDR3 loop reads CASSLAPGTDTQYF. CDR3 DNA: TGTGCCAGCAGCTTAGCCCCTGGCACAGATACGCAGTATTTT.

This clone occurred once. The rearrangement uses TRBV7-3 and TRBJ1-1, with no clear D. Germline CDR1 is SGHTA and CDR2 is FQGTGA. V lost 4 bases to trimming and J lost 5 bases, with 14 bases between them. This CDR3 comprises 14 residues. The CDR3 here is CASSSGLRGTEAFF. The CDR3 nucleotides read TGTGCCAGCAGCTCGGGCCTCAGAGGGACTGAAGCTTTCTTT.

The chain joins TRBV29-1 to TRBJ2-5; D may be TRBD1 (6 bases). The V end lost 4 bases, the J end lost 5 bases, and 8 bases lay between the germline ends. This CDR3 comprises 11 residues. From germline, CDR1 is SQVTM and CDR2 ANQGSEA. CDR3 in amino acids: CSVAQGETQYF. The CDR3 coding sequence is TGCAGCGTTGCCCAGGGGGAGACCCAGTACTTC.

The V gene is TRBV6-5, the J gene TRBJ2-5, with TRBD1 matching over 11 bases. The germline V gene encodes CDR1 MNHEY and CDR2 SVGAGI. J gave up 5 bases and V 1 base, and 3 bases lay outside the gene matches. The CDR3 has 15 amino acids. The CDR3 sequence: CASSYLGTGGETQYF. Here the CDR3 DNA reads TGTGCCAGCAGTTACTTAGGGACAGGGGGGGAGACCCAGTACTTC.

This rearrangement joins TRBV6-6 to TRBJ1-3; 7 bases map to TRBD1. J lost 2 bases, V lost 2 bases, and 6 bases had no gene match. Germline loops: CDR1 MNHNY, CDR2 SVGAGI (reference sequence). The CDR3 is 16 residues long. CDR3 in DNA: TGTGCCAGCAGTTACGGCCGGGACAGTGCTGGAAACACCATATATTTT. Translation gives CASSYGRDSAGNTIYF.

The chain has TRBV9 and TRBJ1-2; D not resolved. The V end was cut by 3 bases, the J end by 8 bases, with 20 bases between. Germline CDR1 SGDLS, CDR2 YYNGEE. CDR3 length: 15 amino acids. CDR3: CASSATHAGSNGYTF. DNA of the CDR3: TGTGCCAGCAGCGCTACGCATGCGGGGTCAAACGGCTACACCTTC.

The chain employs TRBV9 and TRBJ1-4; perhaps TRBD1 as D (5 bases). Trimming removed 3 bases from V and 8 bases from J, with 17 bases in between. Germline V gene lookup returns CDR1 SGDLS and CDR2 YYNGEE. The length of the CDR3 is 15 residues. CDR3 region: CASSARGGEGEKLFF. The DNA for the CDR3 is TGTGCCAGCAGCGCCCGTGGTGGGGAGGGGGAAAAACTGTTTTTT.

The chain couples TRBV3-1 (or the pseudogene TRBV3-2) to TRBJ1-1; the D is unclear. CDR1 and CDR2 from the germline V gene are LGHDT and YNNKEL (reference sequence). The CDR3 has 13 amino acids. V lost 2 bases and J lost 0, with 4 bases in between. The CDR3 region has the DNA TGTGCCAGCAGCCAATTCATGAACACTGAAGCTTTCTTT. Its protein is CASSQFMNTEAFF.

V is TRBV4-1 and J is TRBJ1-1, with 8 nucleotides matching TRBD1. The trim removed 2 bases at V and 2 bases at J, leaving 4 bases unmatched. Germline V gene data show CDR1 as MGHRA and CDR2 as YSYEKL. The CDR3 totals 15 residues. The chain's CDR3 is CASSQSTGDNTEAFF. The CDR3 DNA sequence: TGCGCCAGCAGCCAATCGACAGGGGACAACACTGAAGCTTTCTTT.

The chain links TRBV19 to TRBJ2-1; 8 nucleotides align to TRBD2. Germline V gives CDR1 LNHDA, CDR2 SQIVND (reference sequence). Trimming took 6 bases from V and 7 from J; bases not matched to a gene: 14. This CDR3 region has 16 residues. The CDR3 region is CASRGPGTRWRNEQFF. The CDR3 DNA reads as TGTGCCAGTAGGGGGCCCGGGACTAGATGGAGGAATGAGCAGTTCTTC.

This clone has a handful of counts. This chain connects TRBV19 to TRBJ2-4, with D possibly matching TRBD1 (6 bases). Trimming pared 4 bases from V and 7 bases from J, leaving 17 bases between. This CDR3 comprises 15 residues. Germline V CDR1 and CDR2: LNHDA, SQIVND (reference sequence). CDR3 coding DNA: TGTGCCAGTAGTACAATTACAGGGACGAGGAACATTCAGTACTTC. Translating it yields CASSTITGTRNIQYF.

The CDR3 sequence is CASSENYGYTF. As DNA, the CDR3 is TGTGCCAGCAGTGAGAACTATGGCTACACCTTC. This chain uses TRBV6-2 or TRBV6-3 with TRBJ1-2; D is undetermined. Looked up from germline, CDR1 is MNHEY and CDR2 is SVGEGT. V lost 5 bases and J 2 bases, leaving 3 bases between the germline ends. The length of the CDR3 is 11 residues.

This rearrangement joins TRBV19 to TRBJ1-5, with a weak D call TRBD1 (6 bases). The CDR3 sequence is 14 residues long. The germline CDR1 and CDR2 sequences are LNHDA and SQIVND (reference sequence). The V end lost 1 base, the J end lost 3 bases, and 7 bases lay between the germline ends. This chain's CDR3 is CASSIGDNNQPQHF. The CDR3 bases are TGTGCCAGTAGTATAGGGGACAACAATCAGCCCCAGCATTTT.

V gene TRBV30 combines with J gene TRBJ2-7, with 12 positions matching TRBD2. Germline V CDR1 and CDR2: GTSNPN, SVGIG (reference sequence). The V segment lost 5 bases and the J segment 6 bases; nucleotides outside the gene matches: 11. CDR3 size: 15 residues. The CDR3 reads CAWGRTSGISSEQYF. The CDR3 coding sequence is TGTGCCTGGGGACGGACTAGCGGGATAAGCAGCGAGCAGTACTTC. The full variable domain, completed using reference TRBV30 and TRBJ2-7, is SQTIHQWPATLVQPVGSPLSLECTVEGTSNPNLYWYRQAAGRGLQLLFYSVGIGQISSEVPQNLSASRPQDRQFILSSKKLLLSDSGFYLCAWGRTSGISSEQYFGPGTRLTVT.

A few counts support this clone. The gene calls are TRBV11-3 and TRBJ2-1; 10 bases are shared with TRBD2. Losses at the gene ends were 5 bases for V and 0 bases for J; bases not matched to a gene: 4. This CDR3 has 16 residues. CDR1 SGHNT and CDR2 YENEEA come from the germline V gene. As DNA, the CDR3 is TGTGCCAGCAGCGGTTCTAGCGGGAGCTCCTACAATGAGCAGTTCTTC. Protein sequence: CASSGSSGSSYNEQFF. The entire variable domain, with the rest obtained from reference TRBV11-3 and TRBJ2-1, is as follows: EAGVVQSPRYKIIEKKQPVAFWCNPISGHNTLYWYLQNLGQGPELLIRYENEEAVDDSQLPKDRFSAERLKGVDSTLKIQPAELGDSAVYLCASSGSSGSSYNEQFFGPGTRLTVL.